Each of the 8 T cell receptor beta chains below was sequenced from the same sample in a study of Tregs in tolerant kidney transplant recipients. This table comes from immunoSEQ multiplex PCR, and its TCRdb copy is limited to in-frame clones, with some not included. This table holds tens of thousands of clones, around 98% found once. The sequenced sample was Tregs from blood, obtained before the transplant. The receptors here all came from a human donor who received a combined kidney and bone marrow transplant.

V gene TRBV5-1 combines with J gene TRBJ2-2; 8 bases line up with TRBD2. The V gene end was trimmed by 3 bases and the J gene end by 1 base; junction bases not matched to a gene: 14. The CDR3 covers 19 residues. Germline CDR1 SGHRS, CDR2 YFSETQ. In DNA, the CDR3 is TGCGCCAGCAGCTCTCGGACGAAGAGCGGGGGCCAGAACACCGGGGAGCTGTTTTTT. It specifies CASSSRTKSGGQNTGELFF.

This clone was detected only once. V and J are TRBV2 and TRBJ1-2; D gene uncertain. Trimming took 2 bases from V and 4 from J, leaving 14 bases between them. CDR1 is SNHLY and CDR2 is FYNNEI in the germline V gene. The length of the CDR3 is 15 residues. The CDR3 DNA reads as TGTGCCAGCAGTGAAAGCGGCGGAGCCTTCTATGGCTACACCTTC. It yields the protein CASSESGGAFYGYTF.

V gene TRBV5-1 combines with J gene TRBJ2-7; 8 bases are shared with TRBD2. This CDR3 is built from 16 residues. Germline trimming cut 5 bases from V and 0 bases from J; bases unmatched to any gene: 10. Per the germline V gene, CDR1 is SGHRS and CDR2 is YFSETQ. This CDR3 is CASRVAGTGVSYEQYF. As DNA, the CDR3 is TGCGCCAGCAGAGTAGCGGGAACTGGGGTCTCCTACGAGCAGTACTTC.

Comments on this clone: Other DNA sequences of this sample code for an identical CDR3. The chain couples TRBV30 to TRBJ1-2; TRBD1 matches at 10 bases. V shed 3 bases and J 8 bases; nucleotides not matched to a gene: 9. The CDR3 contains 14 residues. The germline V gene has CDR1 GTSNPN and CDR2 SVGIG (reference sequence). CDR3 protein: CAWSYSDRGLGYTF. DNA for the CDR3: TGTGCCTGGAGCTACTCCGACAGGGGGCTAGGCTACACCTTC.

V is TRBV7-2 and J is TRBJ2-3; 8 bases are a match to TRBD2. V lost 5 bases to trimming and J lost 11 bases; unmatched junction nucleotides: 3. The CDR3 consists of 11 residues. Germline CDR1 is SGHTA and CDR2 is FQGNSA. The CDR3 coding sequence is TGTGCCAGCAGCCCTGCGGGGGGGCAGTATTTT. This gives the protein CASSPAGGQYF.

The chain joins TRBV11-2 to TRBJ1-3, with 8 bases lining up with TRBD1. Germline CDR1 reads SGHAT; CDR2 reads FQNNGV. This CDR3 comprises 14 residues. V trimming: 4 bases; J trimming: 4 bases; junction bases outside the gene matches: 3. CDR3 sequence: CASSYQGAGNTIYF. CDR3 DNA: TGTGCCAGCAGCTATCAGGGGGCAGGAAACACCATATATTTT. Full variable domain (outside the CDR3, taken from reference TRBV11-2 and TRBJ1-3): EAGVAQSPRYKIIEKRQSVAFWCNPISGHATLYWYQQILGQGPKLLIQFQNNGVVDDSQLPKDRFSAERLKGVDSTLKIQPAKLEDSAVYLCASSYQGAGNTIYFGEGSWLTVV.

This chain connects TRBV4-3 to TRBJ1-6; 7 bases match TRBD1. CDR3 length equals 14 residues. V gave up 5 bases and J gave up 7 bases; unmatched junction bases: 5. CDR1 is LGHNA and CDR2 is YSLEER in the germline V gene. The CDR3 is CASSDRVGNSPLHF. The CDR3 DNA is TGCGCCAGCAGCGACAGGGTCGGGAATTCACCCCTCCACTTT.

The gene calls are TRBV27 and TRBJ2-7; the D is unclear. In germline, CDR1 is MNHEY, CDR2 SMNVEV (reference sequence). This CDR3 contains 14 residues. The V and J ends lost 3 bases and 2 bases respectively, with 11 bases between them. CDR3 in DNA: TGTGCCAGCAGTTTTAAGGAGAGGACCTACGAGCAGTACTTC. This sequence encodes CASSFKERTYEQYF.